The present T cell receptor beta chain was sequenced within a study of cytomegalovirus exposure and HLA in healthy donors. Whole-study context: The 90 to 150 validation repertoires and the approximately 630 first-cohort repertoires shared a platform, a later analysis reported. Overall study results and limits: Reports credit the classifier with highly specific, highly sensitive diagnosis of cytomegalovirus status. Among TCR sequences, most were rare, though some public TCRs appeared in many donors.

Remarks on this clone: The antigen is undetermined.

The donors were in the roughly 120-subject validation cohort, distinct from the 666-subject first cohort. Libraries were prepared by immunoSEQ multiplex PCR; TCRdb keeps only in-frame clonotypes and omits some of them. This sample has about 110,000 clones; 88% occur once, and the top ten carry about 2%. CDR1 MNHNY and CDR2 SVGAGI come from the germline V gene (reference sequence). CDR3 length: 16 amino acids. V was clipped by 4 bases and J by 0 bases, with 14 bases between them. The receptor was isolated from a woman under 30 in good health and CMV-seropositive. Sequenced material: PBMCs. This sequence joins TRBV6-6 and TRBJ2-3; D is perhaps TRBD2 (6 bases). CDR3 region: CASSFAGPPSTDTQYF. Here the CDR3 DNA reads TGTGCCAGCAGTTTTGCGGGGCCCCCTAGCACAGATACGCAGTATTTT.